A single sample gave rise to the 21 T cell receptor beta chains below, sequenced in a study of cytomegalovirus exposure and HLA in healthy donors. Researchers ran the PCR with 60 Vbeta and 13 Jbeta primers. Generated by immunoSEQ multiplex PCR, the TCRdb table keeps only in-frame clones and is missing some. There are 110,000 or so clones in the sample; 82% occur only once, and roughly 2.5% lies in the top ten. The sample comprised PBMCs. These receptor sequences come from a woman between 18 and 29 years old in good health and CMV-seronegative.

This clone was seen only a few times. The gene calls are TRBV11-2 and TRBJ1-2; a possible D gene is TRBD1 (6 bases). The CDR3 loop spans 16 amino acids. Germline loops: CDR1 SGHAT, CDR2 FQNNGV. V gave up 7 bases and J gave up 2 bases, with 20 bases separating them. In DNA, the CDR3 is TGTGCCAGCATTTTCCGCCCCAACAGGGCCAACTATGGCTACACCTTC. Its protein is CASIFRPNRANYGYTF.

The rearrangement uses TRBV28 and TRBJ1-2; tentatively, D is TRBD1 (6 bases). CDR1 is MDHEN and CDR2 is SYDVKM in the germline V gene. This CDR3 contains 13 residues. V was pared by 7 bases and J by 4 bases, with 13 bases between. CDR3 in DNA: TGTGCCAGCACCTACAGGGAAGGCTATGGCTACACCTTC. Protein: CASTYREGYGYTF.

This clone was seen a single time. V usage is TRBV5-4 and J usage is TRBJ2-5, with TRBD1 matching 7 bases. Germline lookup yields CDR1 SGHNT and CDR2 YYREEE (reference sequence). Trimming removed 0 bases from V and 5 bases from J; junction bases left unmatched: 7. The CDR3 length is 15 residues. The CDR3 loop is CASSLDRGRRETQYF. The CDR3 DNA is TGTGCCAGCAGCTTGGACAGGGGAAGGAGGGAGACCCAGTACTTC.

The chain combines TRBV7-2 with TRBJ2-7; 16 positions match TRBD2. This CDR3 is 18 amino acids long. CDR1 SGHTA and CDR2 FQGNSA come from the germline V gene. V was clipped by 1 base and J by 0 bases; unmatched bases: 3. CDR3 bases: TGTGCCAGCAGCTTAGTGGGACTAGCGGGGGGGGCCTCCTACGAGCAGTACTTC. It codes for CASSLVGLAGGASYEQYF.

V and J are TRBV7-6 and TRBJ2-1; 8 bases are shared with TRBD1. With 2 bases clipped from V and 8 bases from J, the junction kept 11 bases outside the gene matches. This CDR3 comprises 16 residues. Per the germline V gene, CDR1 is SGHVS and CDR2 is FNYEAQ. The CDR3: CASSLSTPTGEYEQFF. CDR3 DNA sequence: TGTGCCAGCAGCTTATCCACCCCGACAGGGGAATATGAGCAGTTCTTC.

The chain carries TRBV7-2 and TRBJ2-6; 9 positions match TRBD1. V lost 7 bases to trimming and J lost 1 base; unmatched junction nucleotides: 11. The germline V gene has CDR1 SGHTA and CDR2 FQGNSA. This CDR3 has 18 amino acids. The CDR3 coding sequence is TGTGCCAGCACTCCTAGGGGACAGGGAGTGTCTGGGGCCAACGTCCTGACTTTC. It yields the protein CASTPRGQGVSGANVLTF.

The gene calls are TRBV25-1 and TRBJ1-1; D might be TRBD1 (5 bases). Trimming took 0 bases from V and 1 from J, leaving 9 bases between them. Germline V gives CDR1 MGHDK, CDR2 SYGVNS. CDR3 length equals 15 residues. This CDR3 is CASSEYLQENTEAFF. CDR3 nucleotide sequence: TGTGCCAGCAGTGAATATTTACAGGAGAACACTGAAGCTTTCTTT.

This clone was detected only once. The rearrangement links TRBV7-2 to TRBJ1-4, with D perhaps matching TRBD1 (6 bases). Germline CDR1 SGHTA, CDR2 FQGNSA. The CDR3 has 15 amino acids. The V end was cut by 4 bases, the J end by 7 bases, with 16 bases between. Written as DNA, the CDR3 is TGTGCCAGCAGCTCCGCACGAGGGGGGGGTGAAAAACTGTTTTTT. Translated: CASSSARGGGEKLFF.

The chain employs TRBV4-2 and TRBJ1-1; D remains unclear. The CDR3 has 18 amino acids. Deletions cut 1 base from V and 3 bases from J, with 21 bases between. The germline V gene has CDR1 LGHNA and CDR2 YNFKEQ. The CDR3 nucleotides read TGTGCCAGCAGCCAAGGGCGGCGGGTGTCATCCCGGGACACTGAAGCTTTCTTT. It yields the protein CASSQGRRVSSRDTEAFF.

The chain has TRBV5-1 and TRBJ2-7, with 7 bases aligning to TRBD2. The germline V gene has CDR1 SGHRS and CDR2 YFSETQ. Trimming cost V 0 bases and J 5 bases; bases outside gene matches: 8. The CDR3 runs to 15 residues. CDR3: CASSLGQRDTDEQYF. CDR3 coding DNA: TGCGCCAGCAGCTTGGGTCAGCGGGATACCGACGAGCAGTACTTC.

This clone was recorded a few times. The chain has TRBV7-9 and TRBJ2-3; TRBD1 might be the D (5 bases). The V and J ends lost 11 bases and 1 base respectively, with 16 bases between them. The CDR3 runs 14 residues. Germline V gene sequence: CDR1 SEHNR, CDR2 FQNEAQ (reference sequence). CDR3: CAGQRVGGTDTQYF. As DNA, the CDR3 is TGTGCCGGACAACGGGTAGGAGGCACAGATACGCAGTATTTT. The full variable domain, with the rest looked up from reference TRBV7-9 and TRBJ2-3, is DTGVSQNPRHKITKRGQNVTFRCDPISEHNRLYWYRQTLGQGPEFLTYFQNEAQLEKSRLLSDRFSAERPKGSFSTLEIQRTEQGDSAMYLCAGQRVGGTDTQYFGPGTRLTVL.

J is TRBJ2-7 and V is TRBV2; D gene unclear. The germline CDR1 and CDR2 sequences are SNHLY and FYNNEI. The CDR3 totals 12 residues. V lost 3 bases and J 3 bases, leaving 6 bases between the germline ends. CDR3 residues: CASSEQNYEQYF. CDR3 in DNA: TGTGCCAGCAGTGAGCAGAACTACGAGCAGTACTTC.

The rearrangement links TRBV15 to TRBJ1-2; 8 bases are shared with TRBD1. CDR3 length equals 15 residues. Trimming at V came to 0 bases and at J to 4 bases, leaving 4 bases not matched to a gene. In germline, CDR1 is LNHNV, CDR2 YYDKDF (reference sequence). The CDR3 sequence: CATSRDLTGGYGYTF. CDR3 nucleotides: TGTGCCACCAGCAGAGACCTAACAGGGGGCTATGGCTACACCTTC.

The chain links TRBV27 to TRBJ1-1; a weak D match, TRBD1 (6 bases). V was trimmed by 6 bases and J by 0 bases, leaving 14 bases between them. CDR1 is MNHEY, CDR2 SMNVEV, per germline (reference sequence). The CDR3 has 15 residues. In DNA form, the CDR3 reads TGTGCCAGCAGCCGGTGGGACATTCTGAACACTGAAGCTTTCTTT. Translation: CASSRWDILNTEAFF.

There are a few counts of this clone. V is TRBV6-6 and J is TRBJ1-2, with TRBD1 identical over 12 bases. The V gene's germline CDR1 is MNHNY and CDR2 SVGAGI (reference sequence). Trimming took 0 bases from V and 6 from J; bases not matched to a gene: 5. The CDR3 length is 16 residues. The CDR3 DNA reads as TGTGCCAGCAGTTACTCCGGGACAGGGGGCAGGAATGGCTACACCTTC. Protein sequence: CASSYSGTGGRNGYTF.

The chain links TRBV14 to TRBJ1-2; TRBD1 might be the D (6 bases). Germline lookup yields CDR1 SGHDN and CDR2 FVKESK. This CDR3 comprises 12 residues. V dropped 4 bases and J dropped 5 bases, with 8 bases sitting between them. CDR3 nucleotides: TGTGCCAGCAGCCGGACAGAATATGGCTACACCTTC. Translated, it gives CASSRTEYGYTF.

The genes are TRBV19 and TRBJ2-1; 7 bases map to TRBD1. There are 15 residues in the CDR3. Germline CDR1 LNHDA, CDR2 SQIVND (reference sequence). V trimming: 5 bases; J trimming: 8 bases; junction bases outside the gene matches: 12. CDR3 loop: CASSPGTAGRDEQFF. The CDR3 bases are TGTGCCAGTAGTCCGGGGACAGCCGGCCGGGATGAGCAGTTCTTC.

As DNA, the CDR3 is TGTGCCAGCAGTTTAGACAGGGTAGGGGAGCAGTACTTC. It encodes CASSLDRVGEQYF. The chain joins TRBV27 to TRBJ2-5, with 7 nucleotides matching TRBD1. The germline V gene encodes CDR1 MNHEY and CDR2 SMNVEV (reference sequence). This CDR3 comprises 13 residues. Trimming removed 2 bases from V and 11 bases from J; junction bases left unmatched: 8.

This clone occurred once. The chain is built from TRBV5-4 and TRBJ1-2, with TRBD1 identical over 7 bases. CDR1 and CDR2 from the germline V gene are SGHNT and YYREEE (reference sequence). V lost 0 bases and J lost 4; bases outside the gene matches: 3. This CDR3 contains 14 residues. The CDR3 here is CASSLGGQSYGYTF. DNA of the CDR3: TGTGCCAGCAGCTTGGGGGGACAGTCCTATGGCTACACCTTC.

The V and J genes are TRBV6-1 and TRBJ2-3; 8 bases agree with TRBD2. This CDR3 region has 14 residues. Trimming removed 6 bases from V and 6 bases from J; junction bases left unmatched: 8. The germline gives CDR1 MNHNS, CDR2 SASEGT. The CDR3 here is CASRPAGETDTQYF. The CDR3 coding sequence is TGTGCCAGCAGGCCAGCGGGAGAGACCGATACGCAGTATTTT.

The chain has TRBV28 and TRBJ2-5; 7 positions agree with TRBD1. The germline CDR1 and CDR2 sequences are MDHEN and SYDVKM. There are 16 residues in the CDR3. Losses at the gene ends were 4 bases for V and 3 bases for J; bases not matched to a gene: 11. CDR3 bases: TGTGCCAGCAGTTCCGGGCCGGGACAGTTGGAAGAGACCCAGTACTTC. Protein: CASSSGPGQLEETQYF.